This T cell receptor beta chain appears in the sequencing data of a study of T cell changes during pregnancy in multiple sclerosis. Sequenced by immunoSEQ multiplex PCR; TCRdb stores in-frame clones only, minus some. This sample yields some 61,000 clones, of which roughly 89% are seen a single time; roughly 0.85% belongs to the top ten. Germline loops: CDR1 SGHNT, CDR2 YYREEE (reference sequence). This CDR3 is built from 16 residues. Between the trimmed V and J ends, which lost 4 bases and 6 bases, there was a span of 23 bases. This TCR was sampled from a female donor with multiple sclerosis, enrolled in a pregnancy study. The genes are TRBV5-4 and TRBJ2-7; D perhaps matches TRBD2 (6 bases). Sample: peripheral blood, taken in the second trimester of pregnancy. The CDR3: CASSPVKLANLGEQYF. CDR3 nucleotides: TGTGCCAGCAGCCCCGTAAAACTAGCTAACCTCGGCGAGCAGTACTTC.